This T cell receptor beta chain was sequenced in a study of blood T cells in healthy people across ages. Study details: For every two T cells, template switching captured about one barcoded beta molecule.

Using a J-beta primer mix together with a sample-barcoded 5' primer, a second PCR was run for 7 to 11 cycles. TCRdb ran MiXCR on the 5' RACE reads and lists one entry per CDR3 protein. The data hold about 780,000 distinct CDR3 sequences, with about 47% observed a single time. The CDR3 is made up of 13 amino acids. The germline V gene encodes CDR1 DFQATT and CDR2 SNEGSKA (reference sequence). V was pared by 3 bases and J by 10 bases, with 15 bases between. V is TRBV20-1 and J is TRBJ1-4; D gene uncertain. This TCR was recovered from an elderly man in good health. Sequences were obtained from blood. CDR3 residues: CSARWGEVGKLFF. In DNA form, the CDR3 reads TGCAGTGCTAGGTGGGGAGAGGTGGGAAAACTGTTTTTT.